Listed here is a single T cell receptor beta chain. The PCR ran on 60 Vbeta and 13 Jbeta primers. TCRdb's copy holds only in-frame clones and misses some; the assay was immunoSEQ multiplex PCR. The sample lists some 140,000 clones; roughly 78% were seen once. These data are taken from a study of cytomegalovirus exposure and HLA in healthy donors. Study summary: An earlier analysis found some 100 million unique TCR beta sequences from approximately 190 million T cells.

Losses at the gene ends were 5 bases for V and 3 bases for J; bases not matched to a gene: 7. The CDR3 has 15 amino acids. The germline V gene encodes CDR1 SGHTA and CDR2 FQGNSA. This chain joins TRBV7-2 and TRBJ2-7; 10 bases line up with TRBD1. The TCR sequence derives from a man aged 25-45 years in good health. What was sequenced was PBMCs. CDR3 sequence reads: CASSPGTGAFYEQYF. DNA of the CDR3: TGTGCCAGCAGCCCGGGGACAGGGGCCTTCTACGAGCAGTACTTC.